Listed below are T cell receptor beta chains from one sample, sequenced in a study of regulatory T cells in long-lasting Graves disease. TCRdb re-analysed the multiplex PCR reads in MiXCR, keeping a single row per CDR3 protein. The sample consists of about 660,000 distinct CDR3 sequences, approximately 31% of them appearing once. The input for sequencing was peripheral blood mononuclear cells (PBMCs), taken when the disease was refractory, from a patient treated with antithyroid drugs. These receptors originate from a female donor with Graves disease. Each CDR3 is given with its conserved first and last residue. D genes are given only for firm matches. Rows give clone size only sometimes, using once, few, many, or a class for an expanded clone.

CDR3aa	CDR3nt	j_gene	v_gene	d_gene	abundance
CSASTTGEGAWGYTF	TGCAGTGCTAGCACGACAGGGGAAGGCGCCTGGGGCTACACCTTC	TRBJ1-2	TRBV20-1	TRBD1	many
CASSPAGQGAYGYTF	TGTGCCAGCAGTCCCGCCGGGCAGGGTGCCTATGGCTACACCTTC	TRBJ1-2	TRBV28	NA	many
CAWSVLAGNTGELFF	TGTGCCTGGAGTGTGTTAGCGGGGAACACCGGGGAGCTGTTTTTT	TRBJ2-2	TRBV30	TRBD2	NA
CASSPFGMITEAFF	TGTGCCAGCAGCCCATTCGGGATGATCACTGAAGCTTTCTTT	TRBJ1-1	TRBV2	NA	many
CASSRSGESGFGEKLFF	TGTGCCAGCAGTAGAAGTGGAGAGTCGGGGTTCGGCGAAAAACTGTTTTTT	TRBJ1-4	TRBV25-1	NA	few
CSARDIDEAFF	TGCAGTGCTAGAGATATCGATGAAGCTTTCTTT	TRBJ1-1	TRBV20-1	NA	few
CASSQGFNEKLFF	TGTGCCAGCAGCCAAGGATTTAATGAAAAACTGTTTTTT	TRBJ1-4	TRBV11-2	NA	many
CASIRDREYSPLHF	TGTGCCAGCATACGGGACAGGGAATATTCACCCCTCCACTTT	TRBJ1-6	TRBV2	TRBD1	NA
CASRLPSDWTEAFF	TGTGCCAGCAGGTTACCCTCAGATTGGACTGAAGCTTTCTTT	TRBJ1-1	TRBV28	NA	many
CASDLSYNEQFF	TGTGCCAGCGATCTGTCGTACAATGAGCAGTTCTTC	TRBJ2-1	TRBV2	NA	NA
CAISEEGAGWSGFF	TGTGCCATCAGTGAGGAGGGGGCCGGCTGGAGTGGTTTCTTT	TRBJ1-1	TRBV10-3	TRBD1	NA